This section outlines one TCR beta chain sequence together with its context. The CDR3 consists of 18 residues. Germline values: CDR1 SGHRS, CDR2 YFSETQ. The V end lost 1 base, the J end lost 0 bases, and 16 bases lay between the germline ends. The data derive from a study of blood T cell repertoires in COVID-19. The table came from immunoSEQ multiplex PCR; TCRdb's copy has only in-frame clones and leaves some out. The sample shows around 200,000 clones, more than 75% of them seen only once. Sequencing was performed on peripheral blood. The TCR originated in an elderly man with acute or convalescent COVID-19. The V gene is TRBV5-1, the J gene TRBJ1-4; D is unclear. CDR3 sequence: CASSLFGTESATNEKLFF. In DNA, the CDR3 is TGCGCCAGCAGCTTGTTCGGTACGGAGAGTGCAACTAATGAAAAACTGTTTTTT.